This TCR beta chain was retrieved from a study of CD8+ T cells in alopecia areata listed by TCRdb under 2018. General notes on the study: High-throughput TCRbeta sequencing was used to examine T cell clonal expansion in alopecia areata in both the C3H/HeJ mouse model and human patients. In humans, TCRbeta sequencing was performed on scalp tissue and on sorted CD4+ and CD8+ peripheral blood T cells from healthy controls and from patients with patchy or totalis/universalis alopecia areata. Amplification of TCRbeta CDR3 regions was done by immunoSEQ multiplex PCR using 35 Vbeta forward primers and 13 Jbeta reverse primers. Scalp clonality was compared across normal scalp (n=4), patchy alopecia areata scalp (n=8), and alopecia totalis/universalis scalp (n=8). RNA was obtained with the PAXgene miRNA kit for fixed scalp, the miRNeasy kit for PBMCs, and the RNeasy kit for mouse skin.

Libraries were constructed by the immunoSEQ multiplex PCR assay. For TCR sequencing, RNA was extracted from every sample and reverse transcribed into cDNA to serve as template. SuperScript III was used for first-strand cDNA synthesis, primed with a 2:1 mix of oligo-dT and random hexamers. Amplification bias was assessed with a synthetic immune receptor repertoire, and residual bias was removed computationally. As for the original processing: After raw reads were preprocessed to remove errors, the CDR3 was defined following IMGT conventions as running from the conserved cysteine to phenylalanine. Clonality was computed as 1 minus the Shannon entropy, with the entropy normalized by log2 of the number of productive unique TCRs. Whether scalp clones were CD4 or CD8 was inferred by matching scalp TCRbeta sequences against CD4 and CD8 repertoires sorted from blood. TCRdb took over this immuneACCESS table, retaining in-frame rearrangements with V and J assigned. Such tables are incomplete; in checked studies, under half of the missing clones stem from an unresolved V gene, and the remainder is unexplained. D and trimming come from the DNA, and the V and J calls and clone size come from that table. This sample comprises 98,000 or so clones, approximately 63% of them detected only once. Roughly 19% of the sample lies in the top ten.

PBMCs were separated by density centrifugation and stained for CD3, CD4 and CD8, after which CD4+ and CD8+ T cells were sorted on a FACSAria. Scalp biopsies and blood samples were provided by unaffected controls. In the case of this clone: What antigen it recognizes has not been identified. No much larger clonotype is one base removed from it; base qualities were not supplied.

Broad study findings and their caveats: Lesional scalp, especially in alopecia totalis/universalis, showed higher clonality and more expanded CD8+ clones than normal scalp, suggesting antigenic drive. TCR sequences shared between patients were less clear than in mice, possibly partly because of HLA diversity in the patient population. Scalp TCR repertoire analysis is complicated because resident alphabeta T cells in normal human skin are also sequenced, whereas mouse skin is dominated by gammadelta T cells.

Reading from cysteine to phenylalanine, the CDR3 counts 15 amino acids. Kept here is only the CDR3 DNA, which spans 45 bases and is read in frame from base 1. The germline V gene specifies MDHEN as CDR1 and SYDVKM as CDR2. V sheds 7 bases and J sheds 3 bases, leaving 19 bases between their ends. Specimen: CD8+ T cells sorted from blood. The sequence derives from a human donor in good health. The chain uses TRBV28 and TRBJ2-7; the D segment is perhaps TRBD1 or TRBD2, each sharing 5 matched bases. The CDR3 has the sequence CASTTTRIGGYEQYF. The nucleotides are TGTGCCAGCACCACAACACGTATTGGGGGCTACGAGCAGTACTTC.